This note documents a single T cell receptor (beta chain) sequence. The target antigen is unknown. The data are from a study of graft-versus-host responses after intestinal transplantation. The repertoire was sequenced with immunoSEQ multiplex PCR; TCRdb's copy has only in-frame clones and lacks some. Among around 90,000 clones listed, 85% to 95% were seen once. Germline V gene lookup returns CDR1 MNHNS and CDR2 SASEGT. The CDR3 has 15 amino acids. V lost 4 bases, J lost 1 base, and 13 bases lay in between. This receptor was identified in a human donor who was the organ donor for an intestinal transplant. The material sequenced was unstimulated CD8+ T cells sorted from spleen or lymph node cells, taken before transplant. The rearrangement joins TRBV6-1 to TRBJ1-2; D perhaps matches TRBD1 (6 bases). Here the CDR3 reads CASSVDSLLNYGYTF. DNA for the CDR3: TGTGCCAGCAGTGTGGACAGCCTCCTTAACTATGGCTACACCTTC.